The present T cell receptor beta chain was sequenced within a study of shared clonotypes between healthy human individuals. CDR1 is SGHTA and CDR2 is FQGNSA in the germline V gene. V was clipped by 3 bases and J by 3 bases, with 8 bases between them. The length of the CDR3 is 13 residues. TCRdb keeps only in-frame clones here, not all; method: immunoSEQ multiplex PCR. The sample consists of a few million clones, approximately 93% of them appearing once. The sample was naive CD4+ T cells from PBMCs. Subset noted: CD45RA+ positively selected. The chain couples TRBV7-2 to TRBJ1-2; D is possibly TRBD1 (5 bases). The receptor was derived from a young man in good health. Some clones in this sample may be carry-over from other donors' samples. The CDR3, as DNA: TGTGCCAGCAGCTTTCAGGGTGACTATGGCTACACCTTC. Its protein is CASSFQGDYGYTF.